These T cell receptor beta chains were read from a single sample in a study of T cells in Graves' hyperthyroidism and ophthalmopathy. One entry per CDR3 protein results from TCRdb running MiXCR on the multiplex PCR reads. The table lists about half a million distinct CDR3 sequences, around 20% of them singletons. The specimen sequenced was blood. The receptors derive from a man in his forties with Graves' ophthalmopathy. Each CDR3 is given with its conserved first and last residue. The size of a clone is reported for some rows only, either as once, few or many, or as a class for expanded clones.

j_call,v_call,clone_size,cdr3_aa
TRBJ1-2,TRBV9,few,CASSVEGRGNYGYTF
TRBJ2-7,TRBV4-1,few,CASSQVGFLGLNYEQYF
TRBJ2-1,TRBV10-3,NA,CAIKDNSYNEQFF
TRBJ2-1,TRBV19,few,CASTTKSYNEQFF
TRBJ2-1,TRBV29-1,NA,CSVDRGNEQFF
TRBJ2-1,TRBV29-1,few,CSVEAVTAVSSGREQFF
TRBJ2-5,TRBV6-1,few,CASSPGEGGQTQYF
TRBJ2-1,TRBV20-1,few,CSAEPSGRALSYNEQFF
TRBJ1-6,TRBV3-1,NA,CASRSETFNSPLHF
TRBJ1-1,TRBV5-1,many,CASSLTTGANTEAFF
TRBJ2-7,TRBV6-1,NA,CASSETTPGSWGYEQYF
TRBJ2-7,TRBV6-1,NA,CASATGRGASYEQYF
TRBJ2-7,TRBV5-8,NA,CASSRRDSTYEQYF
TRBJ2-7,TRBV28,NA,CAPAGTSGSDEQYF
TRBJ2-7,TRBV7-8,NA,CASSSQDRGPHEQYF
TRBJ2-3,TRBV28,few,CASSLMMGGTDTQYF
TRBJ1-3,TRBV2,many,CASRRTGDSGNTIYF
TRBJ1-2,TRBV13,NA,CASRKGTGGLTNYGYTF
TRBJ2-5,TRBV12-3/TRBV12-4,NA,CASSLTHGGETQYF
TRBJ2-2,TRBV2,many,CASKAAPNTGELFF
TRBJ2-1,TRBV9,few,CASSASGSPNEQFF
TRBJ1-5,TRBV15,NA,CATSKRGLSNQPQHF
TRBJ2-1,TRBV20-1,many,CIGWEQFF
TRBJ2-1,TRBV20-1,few,CSARVPGVPLREQFF
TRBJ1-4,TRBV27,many,CASMEGGLKNEKLFF
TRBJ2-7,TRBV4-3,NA,CASSQDTSGSTYEQYF
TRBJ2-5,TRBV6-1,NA,CASSEFAPGTKQETQYF
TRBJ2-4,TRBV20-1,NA,CSARVREATVIQYF
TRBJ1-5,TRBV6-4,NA,CASSADWDQPQHF
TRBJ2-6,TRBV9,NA,CASSVVTSGGSGANVLTF
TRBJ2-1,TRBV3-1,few,CASSQRTGGFNNEQFF
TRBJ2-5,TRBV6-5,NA,CASSYTGTQYYF
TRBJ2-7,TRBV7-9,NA,CASSQDIVEQYF
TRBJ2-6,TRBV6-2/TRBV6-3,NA,CASSPMVAGANVLTF
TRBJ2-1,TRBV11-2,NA,CASGYPPTGTSGVRSYEQFF
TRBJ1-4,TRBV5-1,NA,CASSPQQGGSHEKLFF
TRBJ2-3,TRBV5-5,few,CASSLWEGAADTQYF
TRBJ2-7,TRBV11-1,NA,CASSLAGLAGYYEQYF
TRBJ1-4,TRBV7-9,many,CASSLGQQNEKLFF
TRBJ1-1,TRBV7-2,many,CASSPRDSTAEAFF
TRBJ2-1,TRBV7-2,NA,CASSSPGGLVGLFF
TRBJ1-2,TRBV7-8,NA,CASSTSYRGMDGYTF
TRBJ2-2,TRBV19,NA,CASSNPPRGTPNTGELFF
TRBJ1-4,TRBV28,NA,CASSFQQEKLFF
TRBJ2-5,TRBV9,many,CASSEGTGGRETQYF
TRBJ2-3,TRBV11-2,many,CASSLSGGLTDTQYF
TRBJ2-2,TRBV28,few,CASSARDRLNTGELFF
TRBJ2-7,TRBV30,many,CAWSVEPLGNPYEQYF